This passage covers 21 T cell receptor beta chains from one sample sequenced in a study of molecular identifiers for immune sequencing clone quantification. TCRdb independently ran MiXCR on the PCR reads; one entry per CDR3 protein. Of 300,000 to 400,000 distinct CDR3 sequences in the sample, roughly a quarter were seen once. Sequenced input: naive CD8+ T cells from blood, with Jurkat cell RNA spiked in. Subset indicated: FACS-sorted CD8+CD4-CCR7+CD45RA+ naive T cells. These receptors came from a human donor in good health. Some libraries in this study had Jurkat cell RNA spiked in.

Of note for this clonotype: The conserved phenylalanine or tryptophan is not found at the CDR3 terminus, so this likely reflects a read error. The chain uses TRBV20-1 and TRBJ2-7; TRBD2 agrees at 8 bases. Germline V gene data show CDR1 as DFQATT and CDR2 as SNEGSKA (reference sequence). Trimming cost V 1 base and J 2 bases; bases outside gene matches: 10. This CDR3 has 16 residues. The CDR3 DNA sequence: TGCAGTGCTAGAGGCCAGCTTAGCGGGACCCCCTACGAGCAGTACTGC. Translation: CSARGQLSGTPYEQYC.

In regard to this clonotype: It is likely a read error, because the conserved phenylalanine at the end of the CDR3 is missing. The rearrangement joins TRBV12-3 or TRBV12-4 to TRBJ2-1; D is ambiguous. The CDR3 is 13 amino acids. The V end was cut by 5 bases, the J end by 7 bases, with 12 bases between. The CDR3 loop is CASSPDEENEQFS. DNA of the CDR3: TGTGCCAGCAGTCCCGACGAGGAGAATGAGCAGTTCTCC.

Comments on this clonotype: A read error may be the cause here, since a much bigger clone is one base away. The J gene is TRBJ2-2, the V gene TRBV5-3, with 7 bases lining up with TRBD1. TRBV5-3 is sorted into the ORF group, with uncertain function. This CDR3 has 15 amino acids. CDR3: CASSSQGLNTEELFF. The CDR3 DNA reads as TGTGCCAGCAGCTCACAGGGGCTGAACACCGAGGAGCTGTTTTTT.

This clonotype was observed a few times. The V call is TRBV12-3 or TRBV12-4, the J call TRBJ2-3; 10 nucleotides line up with TRBD1. Unmatched junction bases numbered 8, after V lost 6 bases and J lost 2 bases. CDR3 size: 16 residues. The CDR3: CASRTVTGGPTDTQYF. The DNA for the CDR3 is TGTGCCAGCAGAACAGTGACAGGGGGCCCCACAGATACGCAGTATTTT.

This chain connects TRBV30 to TRBJ2-1; TRBD2 might be the D (6 bases). Trimming took 5 bases from V and 4 from J, leaving 15 bases between them. The CDR3 has 14 amino acids. Germline CDR1 and CDR2: GTSNPN and SVGIG (reference sequence). The CDR3 reads CAWGGSGEYNEQFF. The CDR3 nucleotides read TGTGCCTGGGGAGGGTCGGGGGAGTACAATGAGCAGTTCTTC.

The chain has TRBV20-1 and TRBJ2-7; no reliable D call. There are 11 residues in the CDR3. Germline CDR1 DFQATT, CDR2 SNEGSKA (reference sequence). With 0 bases removed from V and 12 bases from J, the gap between germline ends came to 12 bases. The CDR3 protein is CSARDLGVGYF. The CDR3, as DNA: TGCAGTGCTAGAGATCTTGGGGTTGGGTACTTC.

The chain employs TRBV4-1 and TRBJ2-7, with D possibly TRBD2 on 5 matching bases. Germline CDR1 reads MGHRA; CDR2 reads YSYEKL. Trimming cost V 5 bases and J 4 bases, with 18 bases left between them. This CDR3 has 15 residues. The CDR3 DNA reads TGCGCCAGCAGCGACTCGGGGTTAACGGGGTACGAGCAGTACTTC. Its protein is CASSDSGLTGYEQYF.

This clonotype was detected ten times or more. This rearrangement joins TRBV7-9 to TRBJ2-3; D is unclear. Trimming left V 4 bases short and J 6 bases short, with 11 bases between. In germline, CDR1 is SEHNR, CDR2 FQNEAQ (reference sequence). CDR3 length: 13 residues. CDR3 residues: CASSSGPSDTQYF. CDR3 bases: TGTGCCAGCAGCTCCGGACCGTCGGATACGCAGTATTTT.

This clonotype was counted between two and nine times. The V and J genes are TRBV29-1 and TRBJ2-7, with D perhaps TRBD2 (5 bases). Germline V gene lookup returns CDR1 SQVTM and CDR2 ANQGSEA. There are 11 residues in the CDR3. With 6 bases removed from V and 4 bases from J, the gap between germline ends came to 10 bases. The CDR3 here is CSVPGVYEQYF. DNA for the CDR3: TGCAGCGTCCCCGGGGTTTACGAGCAGTACTTC.

In DNA form, the CDR3 reads TGCAGTGCTAGATGGGGCGACCCCCGCGAGCAGTACTTC. Protein product: CSARWGDPREQYF. This chain joins TRBV20-1 and TRBJ2-7; D might be TRBD1 (5 bases). Germline CDR1 DFQATT, CDR2 SNEGSKA (reference sequence). The CDR3 runs to 13 residues. Trimming removed 2 bases at V and 6 bases at J, with 14 bases between.

In its sample, this clonotype was seen many times. The rearrangement links TRBV7-9 to TRBJ2-7, with D possibly matching TRBD1 (5 bases). The germline V and J ends were trimmed by 1 base and 2 bases, with 9 bases remaining between them. CDR1 is SEHNR, CDR2 FQNEAQ, per germline (reference sequence). The CDR3 loop spans 14 amino acids. The CDR3 DNA follows: TGTGCCAGCAGCTTAGATCGCAGGGCCTACGAGCAGTACTTC. It specifies CASSLDRRAYEQYF.

For this clonotype: A much bigger clone sits one base away, suggesting this may be a read error. CDR3 sequence (DNA): TGTGCCAGCAGACCCGGGACAGGGGCGACCGACCGCTACGAGCAGTACTTC. This sequence encodes CASRPGTGATDRYEQYF. The V gene is TRBV7-9, the J gene TRBJ2-7; 10 bases line up with TRBD1. The germline CDR1 and CDR2 sequences are SEHNR and FQNEAQ (reference sequence). The CDR3 extends over 17 amino acids. Losses at the gene ends were 6 bases for V and 3 bases for J; bases not matched to a gene: 14.

The chain has TRBV28 and TRBJ1-4; maybe TRBD1 (6 bases). V was trimmed by 3 bases and J by 6 bases, leaving 11 bases between them. The length of the CDR3 is 14 residues. CDR1 is MDHEN, CDR2 SYDVKM, per germline. DNA for the CDR3: TGTGCCAGCAGTTTTCAGGGGAGCGATGAAAAACTGTTTTTT. Residues: CASSFQGSDEKLFF.

This rearrangement joins TRBV6-2 or TRBV6-3 to TRBJ2-7, with a tentative D call TRBD1 (5 bases). Germline V gives CDR1 MNHEY, CDR2 SVGEGT. Trimming removed 10 bases from V and 2 bases from J, with 21 bases in between. CDR3 size: 15 residues. This CDR3 reads CATSPSHQGAYEQYF. The CDR3 DNA reads TGTGCCACCTCTCCGTCCCACCAAGGGGCCTACGAGCAGTACTTC.

To note about this clonotype: A much larger clone differs by one base, so this may be a read error. The rearrangement joins TRBV2 to TRBJ2-6, with no clear D. CDR1 SNHLY and CDR2 FYNNEI come from the germline V gene. The V gene lost 2 bases and the J gene lost 2 bases, with 10 bases spanning the gap. The CDR3 is 16 residues long. CDR3 in amino acids: CASSEPKVTGANVLTF. CDR3 bases: TGTGCCAGCAGTGAACCGAAGGTTACTGGGGCCAACGTCCTGACTTTC. Drawing the rest from reference TRBV2 and TRBJ2-6, the complete variable domain is EPEVTQTPSHQVTQMGQEVILRCVPISNHLYFYWYRQILGQKVEFLVSFYNNEISEKSEIFDDQFSVERPDGSNFTLKIRSTKLEDSAMYFCASSEPKVTGANVLTFGAGSRLTVL.

The sample holds a few counts of this clonotype. This chain joins TRBV18 and TRBJ2-1; 7 bases match TRBD1. The V gene end was trimmed by 0 bases and the J gene end by 2 bases; junction bases not matched to a gene: 4. Germline V CDR1 and CDR2: KGHSH, LQKENI. The CDR3 is made up of 16 amino acids. Here the CDR3 reads CASSPPDRVPYNEQFF. The CDR3 DNA reads TGTGCCAGCTCACCACCTGACAGGGTCCCCTACAATGAGCAGTTCTTC.

The rearrangement uses TRBV27 and TRBJ2-2; D call uncertain. Germline V lookup: CDR1 MNHEY, CDR2 SMNVEV (reference sequence). The CDR3 covers 16 residues. V lost 2 bases and J lost 5, with 15 bases in between. In DNA form, the CDR3 reads TGTGCCAGCAGTTTAACCAGGTCCTTGAGAACCGGGGAGCTGTTTTTT. Protein sequence: CASSLTRSLRTGELFF.

J is TRBJ2-1 and V is TRBV29-1, with D unresolved. This CDR3 region has 11 residues. The V and J ends lost 3 bases and 11 bases respectively, with 11 bases between them. CDR1 and CDR2 from the germline V gene are SQVTM and ANQGSEA. CDR3 protein: CSVESSLKQFF. The CDR3 region has the DNA TGCAGCGTTGAGAGTTCGTTGAAGCAGTTCTTC.

This clonotype turned up a few times. At one end, the junction sequence differs from germline, possibly due to a read error. This chain links TRBV6-2 or TRBV6-3 with TRBJ2-5; D call uncertain. The CDR3 is made up of 14 amino acids. Germline CDR1 is MNHEY and CDR2 is SVGEGT. The DNA of the CDR3 is TGTGCCAGCAATTACGGACGGTACCAAGAGACCCAGTACTTC. Protein sequence: CASNYGRYQETQYF.

This clonotype came up many times. The genes are TRBV29-1 and TRBJ2-3, with TRBD2 matching over 7 bases. Germline V gene sequence: CDR1 SQVTM, CDR2 ANQGSEA. V lost 8 bases to trimming and J lost 4 bases; unmatched junction nucleotides: 3. CDR3 size: 11 residues. The DNA of the CDR3 is TGCAGCCATGGGGGGGCAGATACGCAGTATTTT. This translates into CSHGGADTQYF.

This clonotype was seen ten or more times. The chain is built from TRBV5-5 and TRBJ2-5; 8 nucleotides match TRBD1. J gave up 6 bases and V 4 bases, and 5 bases lay outside the gene matches. CDR3 length equals 13 residues. From germline, CDR1 is SGHKS and CDR2 YYEKEE (reference sequence). CDR3 coding DNA: TGTGCCAGCAGCCCGGACAGGGTTAAGACCCAGTACTTC. It specifies CASSPDRVKTQYF.